The 22 T cell receptor beta chains given below trace back to one sample, sequenced in a study of cytomegalovirus exposure and HLA in healthy donors. Primers included in the PCR were 60 Vbeta and 13 Jbeta primers. Sequenced by immunoSEQ multiplex PCR; TCRdb stores in-frame clones only, minus some. The sample consists of approximately 140,000 clones, roughly 66% of them appearing once. The sample was PBMCs. The source of these receptors is a woman younger than 35 in good health and CMV-seronegative.

This sequence joins TRBV15 and TRBJ2-1; no clear D gene. The CDR3 is made up of 13 amino acids. Germline V CDR1 and CDR2: LNHNV, YYDKDF (reference sequence). V lost 0 bases to trimming and J lost 10 bases, with 10 bases between them. The CDR3 here is CATSRDHQTEQFF. CDR3 in DNA: TGTGCCACCAGCAGAGATCATCAGACAGAGCAGTTCTTC. Full variable domain (outside the CDR3, taken from reference TRBV15 and TRBJ2-1): DAMVIQNPRYQVTQFGKPVTLSCSQTLNHNVMYWYQQKSSQAPKLLFHYYDKDFNNEADTPDNFQSRRPNTSFCFLDIRSPGLGDTAMYLCATSRDHQTEQFFGPGTRLTVL.

This sequence joins TRBV4-1 and TRBJ2-1; 7 bases match TRBD1. The CDR3 is made up of 15 amino acids. Germline CDR1 and CDR2: MGHRA and YSYEKL. Germline trimming cut 3 bases from V and 4 bases from J; bases unmatched to any gene: 6. CDR3 bases: TGCGCCAGCAGCCACCGACAGGGATTATACAATGAGCAGTTCTTC. Translated, it gives CASSHRQGLYNEQFF.

This clone has a handful of counts. The genes are TRBV15 and TRBJ1-2, with 7 bases aligning to TRBD1. V lost 1 base and J lost 4; bases outside the gene matches: 12. CDR1 LNHNV and CDR2 YYDKDF come from the germline V gene (reference sequence). The CDR3 has 17 residues. The CDR3 reads CATSRARPGQLGYGYTF. In DNA, the CDR3 is TGTGCCACCAGCAGAGCCCGCCCGGGACAGCTAGGCTATGGCTACACCTTC. Filled out from reference TRBV15 and TRBJ1-2, the complete variable domain reads DAMVIQNPRYQVTQFGKPVTLSCSQTLNHNVMYWYQQKSSQAPKLLFHYYDKDFNNEADTPDNFQSRRPNTSFCFLDIRSPGLGDTAMYLCATSRARPGQLGYGYTFGSGTRLTVV.

This CDR3 reads CASSLQIATDTQYF. DNA for the CDR3: TGCGCCAGCAGTTTACAAATAGCCACAGATACGCAGTATTTT. The chain combines TRBV5-1 with TRBJ2-3; D unclear. Trimming removed 5 bases from V and 2 bases from J, with 12 bases in between. Germline CDR1 is SGHRS and CDR2 is YFSETQ. The CDR3 length is 14 residues.

This rearrangement joins TRBV7-9 to TRBJ2-2; possible D gene TRBD2, 6 bases. Germline CDR1 reads SEHNR; CDR2 reads FQNEAQ (reference sequence). V shed 2 bases and J shed 6 bases, with 13 bases lying between them. The length of the CDR3 is 15 residues. CDR3 in amino acids: CASSLWAGWAGELFF. In DNA, the CDR3 is TGTGCCAGCAGCTTATGGGCGGGATGGGCCGGGGAGCTGTTTTTT.

V gene TRBV28 combines with J gene TRBJ1-2, with D perhaps TRBD1 (5 bases). Germline loops: CDR1 MDHEN, CDR2 SYDVKM. CDR3 length equals 12 residues. The V gene lost 10 bases and the J gene lost 4 bases, with 13 bases spanning the gap. The CDR3 DNA follows: TGTGCCACCTCAGGGCCGACCTATGGCTACACCTTC. Protein sequence: CATSGPTYGYTF.

This rearrangement joins TRBV9 to TRBJ2-5; D call uncertain. Trimming shortened V by 0 bases and J by 1 base, and 7 bases separated the two germline ends. Germline CDR1 is SGDLS and CDR2 is YYNGEE. The CDR3 has 14 residues. CDR3 protein: CASSVGRSQETQYF. In nucleotides, the CDR3 is TGTGCCAGCAGCGTAGGGAGATCCCAAGAGACCCAGTACTTC.

V gene TRBV15 combines with J gene TRBJ2-3; 7 positions agree with TRBD1. The germline V gene encodes CDR1 LNHNV and CDR2 YYDKDF (reference sequence). This CDR3 region has 15 residues. Trimming at V came to 1 base and at J to 4 bases, leaving 5 bases not matched to a gene. The CDR3 DNA follows: TGTGCCACCAGCAGAGGGCAGGGGGAGTCAGATACGCAGTATTTT. It yields the protein CATSRGQGESDTQYF.

This clone was detected only a few times. The chain uses TRBV6-5 and TRBJ1-3, with D hard to call. There are 11 residues in the CDR3. Germline CDR1 and CDR2: MNHEY and SVGAGI. V gave up 10 bases and J gave up 1 base, with 5 bases separating them. CDR3 nucleotides: TGTGCCACCCAGTCTGGAAACACCATATATTTT. Amino acid sequence: CATQSGNTIYF.

This rearrangement joins TRBV6-5 to TRBJ2-5; TRBD2 matches at 10 bases. CDR3 length: 14 amino acids. Germline V gene sequence: CDR1 MNHEY, CDR2 SVGAGI. J gave up 5 bases and V 6 bases, and 6 bases lay outside the gene matches. The CDR3: CASSLGLALETQYF. In nucleotides, the CDR3 is TGTGCCAGCAGCCTGGGACTAGCGTTGGAGACCCAGTACTTC.

This clone was picked up a small number of times. J is TRBJ2-5 and V is TRBV9; 16 positions agree with TRBD2. The CDR3 totals 18 residues. Germline trimming cut 1 base from V and 5 bases from J; bases unmatched to any gene: 8. Germline V gene data show CDR1 as SGDLS and CDR2 as YYNGEE. CDR3 nucleotides: TGTGCCAGCAGCGTAATGGGACTAGCGGGGGGGCCAAAGGAGACCCAGTACTTC. It encodes CASSVMGLAGGPKETQYF.

In nucleotides, the CDR3 is TGTGCCAGCAGCTTAGGGACAGGGCGTGGAGCTAACTATGGCTACACCTTC. Residues: CASSLGTGRGANYGYTF. The V and J genes are TRBV11-3 and TRBJ1-2; TRBD1 aligns across 8 bases. Unmatched junction bases numbered 7, after V lost 1 base and J lost 0 bases. The germline V gene has CDR1 SGHNT and CDR2 YENEEA. The CDR3 extends over 17 amino acids.

The chain is built from TRBV18 and TRBJ1-1; 7 bases match TRBD1. Germline values: CDR1 KGHSH, CDR2 LQKENI. There are 14 residues in the CDR3. The V gene end was trimmed by 6 bases and the J gene end by 2 bases; junction bases not matched to a gene: 6. The DNA for the CDR3 is TGTGCCAGCTCTCAGGGACAGACTAACACTGAAGCTTTCTTT. As protein: CASSQGQTNTEAFF.

This clone was counted only a few times. The V call is TRBV7-3, the J call TRBJ2-5; 11 nucleotides agree with TRBD2. V shed 0 bases and J 4 bases; nucleotides not matched to a gene: 7. Germline V gene sequence: CDR1 SGHTA, CDR2 FQGTGA. This CDR3 is 17 amino acids long. CDR3 residues: CASSLTASGGLGETQYF. CDR3 sequence (DNA): TGTGCCAGCAGCTTAACCGCTAGCGGGGGGCTGGGAGAGACCCAGTACTTC.

The J gene is TRBJ2-1, the V gene TRBV27, with D possibly being TRBD2 (5 bases). The CDR3 covers 11 residues. V lost 5 bases, J lost 12 bases, and 11 bases lay in between. Germline-derived CDR1 and CDR2 are MNHEY and SMNVEV (reference sequence). This CDR3 reads CASSSSGRQFF. CDR3 nucleotide sequence: TGTGCCAGCAGTAGCAGCGGTAGGCAGTTCTTC.

This chain connects TRBV4-3 to TRBJ2-5; 10 bases are a match to TRBD2. V shed 0 bases, J shed 5 bases, and the junction held 9 bases outside the gene matches. Looked up from germline, CDR1 is LGHNA and CDR2 is YSLEER. CDR3 length: 17 residues. CDR3 protein: CASSQDGVAGGRETQYF. For the CDR3, the DNA is TGCGCCAGCAGCCAAGATGGAGTAGCGGGGGGAAGGGAGACCCAGTACTTC.

This sequence joins TRBV27 and TRBJ1-3; D is unclear. Trimming cost V 1 base and J 0 bases, with 13 bases left between them. This CDR3 is built from 17 residues. Germline loops: CDR1 MNHEY, CDR2 SMNVEV (reference sequence). The CDR3 coding sequence is TGTGCCAGCAGTTTATTGCCGGTTTCAAGCTCTGGAAACACCATATATTTT. Its translation: CASSLLPVSSSGNTIYF.

The V and J genes are TRBV18 and TRBJ1-5, with no clear D. Trimming took off 6 bases at V and 2 bases at J, with 14 bases between the two ends. CDR1 is KGHSH and CDR2 is LQKENI in the germline V gene. The CDR3 extends over 15 amino acids. This CDR3 reads CASSLDGMGNQPQHF. The DNA for the CDR3 is TGTGCCAGCTCCCTGGACGGGATGGGCAATCAGCCCCAGCATTTT.

The chain is built from TRBV2 and TRBJ2-5; D may be TRBD1 (6 bases). The tail of the sequence fits TRBJ2-7 better, so the J call may be wrong. The germline V gene encodes CDR1 SNHLY and CDR2 FYNNEI. CDR3 length equals 13 residues. CDR3 sequence (DNA): TGTGCCAGCGTACAAGGACAGCCCTACGAGCAGTACTTC. It translates to CASVQGQPYEQYF.

The chain couples TRBV27 to TRBJ2-5; D perhaps matches TRBD1 (6 bases). The DNA end favors TRBJ2-7, so the J call may be wrong. The CDR3 extends over 14 amino acids. CDR1 and CDR2 (germline): MNHEY, SMNVEV (reference sequence). In nucleotides, the CDR3 is TGTGCCAGCAGTTTCGGGACAAGAACCTACGAGCAGTACTTC. Residues: CASSFGTRTYEQYF.

J is TRBJ1-4 and V is TRBV7-2; 8 bases agree with TRBD1. The CDR3 totals 14 residues. Germline V CDR1 and CDR2: SGHTA, FQGNSA. V shed 5 bases and J 8 bases; nucleotides not matched to a gene: 7. As DNA, the CDR3 is TGTGCCAGCAGCCAGGACAGGGCTGAGGAAAAACTGTTTTTT. Translation gives CASSQDRAEEKLFF.

V is TRBV13 and J is TRBJ1-2; TRBD1 agrees at 7 bases. V dropped 5 bases and J dropped 4; count of bases not matched to a gene: 10. Germline values: CDR1 PRHDT, CDR2 FYEKMQ (reference sequence). The CDR3 extends over 15 amino acids. The DNA of the CDR3 is TGTGCCAGCAGCCCCTGGGACAGCAGGTCCTATGGCTACACCTTC. It yields the protein CASSPWDSRSYGYTF.